This T cell receptor (beta chain) was identified in a study of PD-1 blockade in classical Hodgkin lymphoma. CDR1 and CDR2 (germline): MDHEN, SYDVKM. This CDR3 contains 16 residues. With V trimmed by 1 base and J by 6 bases, 6 bases remained unmatched. The time point denotes: cycle 4 day 1 (C4D1), after about 6 weeks of nivolumab. In every patient, relapse followed autologous stem cell transplantation, while exposure to brentuximab vedotin differed. Using immunoSEQ multiplex PCR, the repertoire was profiled, and TCRdb retains in-frame clones only, with some absent. The data show tens of thousands of clones, roughly 92% seen once.

The receptor comes from a human donor with classical Hodgkin lymphoma. The sample here was peripheral blood mononuclear cells (PBMCs), taken before the fourth cycle of nivolumab. The rearrangement joins TRBV28 to TRBJ2-2; 9 bases align to TRBD1. CDR3 DNA sequence: TGTGCCAGCAGTTTATTGGGACAGGGAACACCCGGGGAGCTGTTTTTT. Translating gives CASSLLGQGTPGELFF.